The entry that follows covers one TCR beta chain sequence. A second roughly 6 to 11 cycle PCR used barcoded and J-beta primers. TCRdb reprocessed the 5' RACE reads with MiXCR, giving one entry per CDR3 protein. The sample has 700,000 to 900,000 distinct CDR3 sequences, about 26% seen once. This CDR3 spans 17 amino acids. Trimming cost V 0 bases and J 0 bases, with 13 bases left between them. Germline lookup yields CDR1 SGHRS and CDR2 YFSETQ. Extracted total RNA amounted to at least 5 micrograms for each sample. This specimen belongs to a study of blood T cells in healthy people across ages. This sample was shared with a second study, whose subject was T cells of mothers and their children.

V is TRBV5-1 and J is TRBJ2-1, with D perhaps matching TRBD1 (6 bases). The origin of this receptor is a boy younger than 18 in good health. The sample was blood. Here the CDR3 DNA reads TGCGCCAGCAGCTTGGGGTATGCGACAGGCTCCTACAATGAGCAGTTCTTC. It codes for CASSLGYATGSYNEQFF.